These 30 T cell receptor beta chains originate from one sample sequenced in a study of Siglec-9 on CD8 T cells in melanoma (dated by TCRdb to about 2019). The method behind the library was the immunoSEQ multiplex PCR assay. The source is immuneACCESS, and TCRdb retained only in-frame sequences with V and J called. Part of the clones is not carried over; for the studies checked, unresolved V genes explain less than half of this, and the remainder is unexplained. This sample comprises roughly 35,000 clones, 65% to 85% of them detected only once. The ten largest clones add up to about 1.7% of the sample. Sequences were obtained from Siglec-9- CD8+ T cells sorted from blood. Taken with the paper, the label for cell subset or site translates to: CD8 T cells lacking Siglec-9. Source of these receptors: a human donor in good health.

The chain recombines TRBV11-3 with TRBJ2-1; 8 nucleotides line up with TRBD2. The CDR3 covers 17 residues. Germline V gives CDR1 SGHNT, CDR2 YENEEA. Germline trimming cut 0 bases from V and 5 bases from J; bases unmatched to any gene: 9. The CDR3 here is CASSLDRLAGLNNEQFF. CDR3 coding DNA: TGTGCCAGCAGCTTAGATCGGTTAGCGGGGCTTAACAATGAGCAGTTCTTC.

The chain recombines TRBV27 with TRBJ2-2; D gene ambiguous. V was cut by 2 bases and J by 6 bases, with 4 bases left in between. The CDR3 is 12 residues long. Germline lookup yields CDR1 MNHEY and CDR2 SMNVEV (reference sequence). The CDR3, as DNA: TGTGCCAGCAGTTTAGTGGCCGGGGAGCTGTTTTTT. Its protein product is CASSLVAGELFF.

CDR3 bases: TGTGCCAGCCCGGAAGGAAGGATCCGTAACTATGGCTACACCTTC. Its protein product is CASPEGRIRNYGYTF. The chain has TRBV5-6 and TRBJ1-2; D is unclear. The CDR3 spans 15 residues. Trimming stripped 7 bases from V and 1 base from J, with 17 bases between. Germline loops: CDR1 SGHDT, CDR2 YYEEEE.

The rearrangement links TRBV11-2 to TRBJ2-7, with D possibly TRBD2 on 5 matching bases. The V end lost 4 bases, the J end lost 5 bases, and 21 bases lay between the germline ends. This CDR3 spans 16 amino acids. CDR1 is SGHAT and CDR2 is FQNNGV in the germline V gene. This chain's CDR3 is CASSSFSGIELDEQYF. CDR3 DNA: TGTGCCAGCAGCTCTTTCTCCGGGATAGAGTTGGACGAGCAGTACTTC.

The chain carries TRBV6-4 and TRBJ2-1; 11 bases match TRBD2. Germline loops: CDR1 MRHNA, CDR2 SNTAGT. The ends lost 3 bases at V and 6 bases at J; junction bases unmatched: 4. This CDR3 spans 15 amino acids. The CDR3 is CASSELAGESNEQFF. The CDR3 DNA reads as TGTGCCAGCAGTGAACTAGCGGGAGAATCCAATGAGCAGTTCTTC.

The count of this clone is one. The chain is built from TRBV29-1 and TRBJ2-7; 12 bases match TRBD1. This CDR3 spans 14 amino acids. The junction had 9 bases not matched to a gene; V was cut back by 6 bases and J by 6 bases. Germline V CDR1 and CDR2: SQVTM, ANQGSEA. The DNA of the CDR3 is TGCAGCGTCGGACCCGGGACAGGGGGCTTCGAGCAGTACTTC. Translated: CSVGPGTGGFEQYF.

The chain employs TRBV6-5 and TRBJ2-3, with D maybe TRBD1 (6 bases). CDR1 is MNHEY and CDR2 is SVGAGI in the germline V gene. The CDR3 sequence is 14 residues long. The V and J ends lost 0 bases and 6 bases respectively, with 10 bases between them. CDR3 sequence reads: CASSYSNRADTQYF. For the CDR3, the DNA is TGTGCCAGCAGTTACTCTAACAGGGCGGATACGCAGTATTTT.

The gene calls are TRBV6-6 and TRBJ2-7; the match to TRBD2 covers 13 bases. This CDR3 spans 16 amino acids. Germline values: CDR1 MNHNY, CDR2 SVGAGI (reference sequence). V dropped 3 bases and J dropped 3; count of bases not matched to a gene: 5. The CDR3 sequence: CASSYSRTSGGYEQYF. In DNA form, the CDR3 reads TGTGCCAGCAGTTATTCTCGGACTAGCGGGGGCTACGAGCAGTACTTC.

J is TRBJ2-7 and V is TRBV7-9, with 11 bases aligning to TRBD2. Germline CDR1 and CDR2: SEHNR and FQNEAQ (reference sequence). This CDR3 contains 14 residues. V lost 4 bases and J lost 2; bases outside the gene matches: 1. CDR3 protein: CASSSGLAAYEQYF. In DNA form, the CDR3 reads TGTGCCAGCAGCTCGGGACTAGCGGCCTACGAGCAGTACTTC.

The chain uses TRBV28 and TRBJ2-7; 8 bases are a match to TRBD1. The CDR3 sequence is 14 residues long. Germline lookup yields CDR1 MDHEN and CDR2 SYDVKM. Trimming at V came to 5 bases and at J to 6 bases, leaving 9 bases not matched to a gene. The CDR3 loop reads CASSRDRPVPEQYF. The CDR3 nucleotides read TGTGCCAGCAGTAGGGACAGGCCCGTACCCGAGCAGTACTTC. The whole variable domain, filled in from reference TRBV28 and TRBJ2-7, reads DVKVTQSSRYLVKRTGEKVFLECVQDMDHENMFWYRQDPGLGLRLIYFSYDVKMKEKGDIPEGYSVSREKKERFSLILESASTNQTSMYLCASSRDRPVPEQYFGPGTRLTVT.

The V gene is TRBV4-1, the J gene TRBJ1-6; D might be TRBD1 (6 bases). The CDR3 has 15 residues. CDR1 is MGHRA, CDR2 YSYEKL, per germline. V was clipped by 1 base and J by 11 bases, with 15 bases between them. The CDR3 bases are TGCGCCAGCAGCCAAGTGTTGAACAGGGACGCACCCCTCCACTTT. Protein: CASSQVLNRDAPLHF.

The rearrangement uses TRBV9 and TRBJ2-3; 9 nucleotides align to TRBD1. The junction had 12 bases not matched to a gene; V was cut back by 4 bases and J by 6 bases. The germline CDR1 and CDR2 sequences are SGDLS and YYNGEE. This CDR3 is 16 amino acids long. The CDR3 DNA reads as TGTGCCAGCAGCCCCCAACCGGGACAGGGTTGGGATACGCAGTATTTT. As protein: CASSPQPGQGWDTQYF.

The gene calls are TRBV2 and TRBJ1-2, with D unresolved. Trimming left V 8 bases short and J 6 bases short, with 13 bases between. The CDR3 is 12 amino acids. Germline V gene data show CDR1 as SNHLY and CDR2 as FYNNEI. In nucleotides, the CDR3 is TGTGCCAGCCTTGGGATGGAAGATGGCTACACCTTC. It encodes CASLGMEDGYTF.

V and J are TRBV12-5 and TRBJ1-3, with D unresolved. Looked up from germline, CDR1 is LGHNT and CDR2 is FRNRAP. The CDR3 consists of 13 residues. Trimming shortened V by 7 bases and J by 6 bases, and 13 bases separated the two germline ends. The CDR3 nucleotides are TGTGCTAGTGCTCTGCCGGGCCTAAACACCATATATTTT. Translation: CASALPGLNTIYF. Based on the CDR3 plus reference TRBV12-5 and TRBJ1-3, the full variable domain is DARVTQTPRHKVTEMGQEVTMRCQPILGHNTVFWYRQTMMQGLELLAYFRNRAPLDDSGMPKDRFSAEMPDATLATLKIQPSEPRDSAVYFCASALPGLNTIYFGEGSWLTVV.

The rearrangement links TRBV7-2 to TRBJ2-7; D is possibly TRBD1 (5 bases). Germline loops: CDR1 SGHTA, CDR2 FQGNSA. The CDR3 spans 13 residues. The germline V and J ends were trimmed by 2 bases and 3 bases, with 8 bases remaining between them. CDR3 loop: CASSLTGNYEQYF. The CDR3 DNA sequence: TGTGCCAGCAGCTTAACAGGAAACTACGAGCAGTACTTC. Supplemented by reference TRBV7-2 and TRBJ2-7, the full variable domain reads GAGVSQSPSNKVTEKGKDVELRCDPISGHTALYWYRQSLGQGLEFLIYFQGNSAPDKSGLPSDRFSAERTGGSVSTLTIQRTQQEDSAVYLCASSLTGNYEQYFGPGTRLTVT.

The rearrangement links TRBV9 to TRBJ2-3, with TRBD2 matching over 10 bases. The CDR3 runs 15 residues. Germline V gene data show CDR1 as SGDLS and CDR2 as YYNGEE. J was trimmed by 5 bases and V by 4 bases; bases with no gene match: 7. The CDR3 reads CASSPGTSEGDTQYF. The DNA for the CDR3 is TGTGCCAGCAGCCCCGGGACTAGCGAAGGAGATACGCAGTATTTT.

J is TRBJ2-5 and V is TRBV13; tentatively, D is TRBD2 (5 bases). The germline V gene encodes CDR1 PRHDT and CDR2 FYEKMQ (reference sequence). The CDR3 consists of 13 residues. Trimming pared 5 bases from V and 4 bases from J, leaving 11 bases between. CDR3 region: CASSLGSAETQYF. The CDR3 DNA follows: TGTGCCAGCAGCCTTGGGAGCGCAGAGACCCAGTACTTC. Full variable domain (outside the CDR3, taken from reference TRBV13 and TRBJ2-5): AAGVIQSPRHLIKEKRETATLKCYPIPRHDTVYWYQQGPGQDPQFLISFYEKMQSDKGSIPDRFSAQQFSDYHSELNMSSLELGDSALYFCASSLGSAETQYFGPGTRLLVL.

The rearrangement joins TRBV6-4 to TRBJ1-2, with D maybe TRBD1 (5 bases). The length of the CDR3 is 17 residues. Trimming pared 5 bases from V and 4 bases from J, leaving 23 bases between. The germline gives CDR1 MRHNA, CDR2 SNTAGT. In nucleotides, the CDR3 is TGTGCCAGCAGTCAAGAATCCGGGACGCCCGACCGCTATGGCTACACCTTC. Amino acid sequence: CASSQESGTPDRYGYTF.

The genes are TRBV19 and TRBJ1-5; tentatively, D is TRBD1 (5 bases). In germline, CDR1 is LNHDA, CDR2 SQIVND (reference sequence). V gave up 6 bases and J gave up 2 bases, with 11 bases separating them. This CDR3 is 14 amino acids long. The CDR3 loop reads CASRNDRGNQPQHF. In DNA, the CDR3 is TGTGCCAGTAGGAACGACAGAGGCAATCAGCCCCAGCATTTT.

The rearrangement links TRBV7-9 to TRBJ1-1, with 8 bases lining up with TRBD1. Trimming at V came to 2 bases and at J to 1 base, leaving 9 bases not matched to a gene. The CDR3 sequence is 17 residues long. CDR1 SEHNR and CDR2 FQNEAQ come from the germline V gene (reference sequence). CDR3 DNA: TGTGCCAGCAGCTTAATACAGGGGGGATCTACGAACACTGAAGCTTTCTTT. Amino acids: CASSLIQGGSTNTEAFF.

The rearrangement uses TRBV5-8 and TRBJ1-6; 12 bases agree with TRBD1. V lost 5 bases, J lost 8 bases, and 5 bases stayed unmatched. The CDR3 runs 15 residues. CDR1 is SGHTS and CDR2 is YDEGEE in the germline V gene. The CDR3 reads CASRGWDRGHSPLHF. CDR3 DNA sequence: TGTGCCAGCAGGGGATGGGACAGGGGGCATTCACCCCTCCACTTT. The entire variable domain, with the rest obtained from reference TRBV5-8 and TRBJ1-6, is as follows: EAGVTQSPTHLIKTRGQQATLRCSPISGHTSVYWYQQALGLGLQFLLWYDEGEERNRGNFPPRFSGRQFPNYSSELNVNALELEDSALYLCASRGWDRGHSPLHFGNGTRLTVT.

Concerning this clone: The junction departs from germline at one end; a sequencing error may be responsible. This chain uses TRBV7-6 with TRBJ2-1; D is perhaps TRBD2 (5 bases). CDR1 is SGHVS and CDR2 is FNYEAQ in the germline V gene. The CDR3 is 12 amino acids. In DNA form, the CDR3 reads TGTGCCAGCAGCCCTAGAGAACTAGACCAGGTCTTC. Encoded protein: CASSPRELDQVF.

The chain uses TRBV5-1 and TRBJ1-1; a weak D match, TRBD1 (5 bases). Germline V CDR1 and CDR2: SGHRS, YFSETQ. The V and J ends lost 0 bases and 4 bases respectively, with 13 bases between them. CDR3 length equals 15 residues. As DNA, the CDR3 is TGCGCCAGCAGCTTGGACGGACTGAGGGGCACTGAAGCTTTCTTT. Translated: CASSLDGLRGTEAFF.

The J gene is TRBJ2-1, the V gene TRBV27; 8 nucleotides line up with TRBD2. The CDR3 is 14 residues long. V shed 8 bases, J shed 9 bases, and the junction held 12 bases outside the gene matches. Germline V gene lookup returns CDR1 MNHEY and CDR2 SMNVEV (reference sequence). The CDR3 here is CASRGREGRAEQFF. In DNA form, the CDR3 reads TGTGCCAGCCGGGGTCGGGAGGGCCGCGCTGAGCAGTTCTTC.

The V call is TRBV6-1, the J call TRBJ2-3; a possible D gene is TRBD1 (6 bases). This CDR3 is 15 amino acids long. Trimming took 6 bases from V and 1 from J, leaving 14 bases between them. Germline V gene sequence: CDR1 MNHNS, CDR2 SASEGT. The CDR3 DNA follows: TGTGCCAGCAGGAAAGGGGGAATGGGCACAGATACGCAGTATTTT. This gives the protein CASRKGGMGTDTQYF.

The chain is built from TRBV5-1 and TRBJ2-7; 9 bases map to TRBD1. The germline gives CDR1 SGHRS, CDR2 YFSETQ. V lost 3 bases to trimming and J lost 2 bases; unmatched junction nucleotides: 6. The CDR3 length is 15 residues. CDR3 sequence: CASSSDRGNPYEQYF. DNA for the CDR3: TGCGCCAGCAGCTCGGACAGGGGAAACCCCTACGAGCAGTACTTC.

The rearrangement links TRBV7-9 to TRBJ1-3; D might be TRBD1 (6 bases). Trimming removed 5 bases at V and 3 bases at J, with 20 bases between. This CDR3 contains 17 residues. Germline assignment: CDR1 SEHNR and CDR2 FQNEAQ (reference sequence). DNA of the CDR3: TGTGCCAGCAGCCTACCCCGGGGGCAGGCAGGTGGAAACACCATATATTTT. Its translation: CASSLPRGQAGGNTIYF.

V usage is TRBV15 and J usage is TRBJ1-2; 7 bases line up with TRBD1. Germline-derived CDR1 and CDR2 are LNHNV and YYDKDF (reference sequence). This CDR3 spans 14 amino acids. With V trimmed by 4 bases and J by 2 bases, 4 bases remained unmatched. The CDR3 is CATSTETGNYGYTF. The DNA of the CDR3 is TGTGCCACCAGCACCGAGACAGGGAACTATGGCTACACCTTC.

The CDR3 DNA follows: TGCGCCAGCAGCCCTGGGGTCGGGGACCGCACCGGGGAGCTGTTTTTT. Translating gives CASSPGVGDRTGELFF. The gene calls are TRBV5-1 and TRBJ2-2; tentatively, D is TRBD1 or TRBD2 (5 bases each). The germline CDR1 and CDR2 sequences are SGHRS and YFSETQ. The ends were cut back, 4 bases at V and 4 bases at J, with 17 bases in the middle. This CDR3 comprises 16 residues.

The rearrangement links TRBV28 to TRBJ2-2, with D unresolved. Germline CDR1 and CDR2: MDHEN and SYDVKM. The CDR3 is made up of 13 amino acids. With 6 bases removed from V and 3 bases from J, the gap between germline ends came to 8 bases. The CDR3 coding sequence is TGTGCCAGCAGCGAAGGCGACACCGGGGAGCTGTTTTTT. It specifies CASSEGDTGELFF.